Below, 3 T cell receptor beta chains from the same sample are listed, as sequenced in a study of OX40 agonist ivuxolimab in advanced cancers. Using immunoSEQ multiplex PCR, the repertoire was profiled, and TCRdb retains in-frame clones only, with some absent. The sample lists about 120,000 clones; around 91% were seen once. Source: CD4+ or CD8+ T cells sorted from blood, taken in a trial of the OX40 agonist ivuxolimab. The source of these receptors is an adult with an advanced solid tumor such as melanoma, head and neck, liver or kidney cancer.

CDR3 nucleotides: TGTGCCAGCAGTCTTGGACTAGCGGACACAGATACGCAGTATTTT. As protein: CASSLGLADTDTQYF. The rearrangement links TRBV6-5 to TRBJ2-3; the match to TRBD2 covers 10 bases. J lost 2 bases, V lost 5 bases, and 4 bases had no gene match. CDR1 and CDR2 (germline): MNHEY, SVGAGI. There are 15 residues in the CDR3.

This sequence joins TRBV11-2 and TRBJ1-1; 7 nucleotides align to TRBD1. The CDR3 contains 14 residues. The germline V gene has CDR1 SGHAT and CDR2 FQNNGV. V was clipped by 7 bases and J by 1 base; unmatched bases: 6. CDR3 nucleotide sequence: TGTGCCAGCAACCGGGACAGCCCGAACACTGAAGCTTTCTTT. As protein: CASNRDSPNTEAFF.

This chain connects TRBV7-2 to TRBJ1-1, with D hard to call. The germline V and J ends were trimmed by 5 bases and 4 bases, with 14 bases remaining between them. CDR3 length equals 14 residues. The germline V gene encodes CDR1 SGHTA and CDR2 FQGNSA. The CDR3 protein is CASSPPPLGTEAFF. CDR3 bases: TGTGCCAGCAGCCCGCCCCCCCTGGGCACTGAAGCTTTCTTT.